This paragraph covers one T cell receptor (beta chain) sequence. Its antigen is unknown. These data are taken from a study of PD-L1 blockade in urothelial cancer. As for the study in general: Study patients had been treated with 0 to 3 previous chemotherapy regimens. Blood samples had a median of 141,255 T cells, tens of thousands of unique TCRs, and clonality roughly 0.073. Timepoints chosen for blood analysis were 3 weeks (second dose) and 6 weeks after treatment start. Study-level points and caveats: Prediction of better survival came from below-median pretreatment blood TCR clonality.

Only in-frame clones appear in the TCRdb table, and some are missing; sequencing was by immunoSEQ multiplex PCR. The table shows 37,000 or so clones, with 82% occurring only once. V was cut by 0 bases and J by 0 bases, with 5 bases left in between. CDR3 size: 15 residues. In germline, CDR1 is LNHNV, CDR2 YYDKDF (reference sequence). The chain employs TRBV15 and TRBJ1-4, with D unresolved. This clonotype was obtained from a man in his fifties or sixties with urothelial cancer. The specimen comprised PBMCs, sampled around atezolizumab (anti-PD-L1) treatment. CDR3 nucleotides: TGTGCCACCAGCAGAGAAACAGCAACTAATGAAAAACTGTTTTTT. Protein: CATSRETATNEKLFF. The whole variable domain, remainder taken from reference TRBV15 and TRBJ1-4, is DAMVIQNPRYQVTQFGKPVTLSCSQTLNHNVMYWYQQKSSQAPKLLFHYYDKDFNNEADTPDNFQSRRPNTSFCFLDIRSPGLGDTAMYLCATSRETATNEKLFFGSGTQLSVL.